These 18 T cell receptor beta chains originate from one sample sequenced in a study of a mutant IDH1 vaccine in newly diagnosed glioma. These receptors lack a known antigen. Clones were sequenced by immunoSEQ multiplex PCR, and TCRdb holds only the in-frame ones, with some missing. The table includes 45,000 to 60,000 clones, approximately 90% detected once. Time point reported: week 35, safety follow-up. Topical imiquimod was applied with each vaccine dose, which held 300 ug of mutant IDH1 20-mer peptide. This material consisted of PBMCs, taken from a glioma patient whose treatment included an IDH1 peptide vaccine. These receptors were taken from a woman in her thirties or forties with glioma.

The CDR3 region is CASSLQGGYEQYF. In nucleotides, the CDR3 is TGTGCCAGCTCACTTCAGGGAGGCTACGAGCAGTACTTC. The chain is built from TRBV18 and TRBJ2-7; a weak D match, TRBD2 (6 bases). CDR1 and CDR2 (germline): KGHSH, LQKENI. The CDR3 contains 13 residues. Trimming shortened V by 4 bases and J by 3 bases, and 10 bases separated the two germline ends.

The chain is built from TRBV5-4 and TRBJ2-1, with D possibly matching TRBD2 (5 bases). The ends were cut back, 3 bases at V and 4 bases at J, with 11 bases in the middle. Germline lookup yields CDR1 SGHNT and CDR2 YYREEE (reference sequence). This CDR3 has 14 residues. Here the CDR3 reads CASSYSADYNEQFF. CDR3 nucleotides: TGTGCCAGCAGCTATTCAGCGGATTACAATGAGCAGTTCTTC.

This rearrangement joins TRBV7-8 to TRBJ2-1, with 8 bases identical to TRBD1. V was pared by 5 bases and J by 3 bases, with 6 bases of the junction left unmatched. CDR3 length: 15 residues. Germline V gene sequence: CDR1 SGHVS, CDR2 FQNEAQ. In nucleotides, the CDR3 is TGTGCCAGCAGCCCCGGGACAGGACGCTACAATGAGCAGTTCTTC. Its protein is CASSPGTGRYNEQFF. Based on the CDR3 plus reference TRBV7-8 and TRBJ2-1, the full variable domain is GAGVSQSPRYKVAKRGQDVALRCDPISGHVSLFWYQQALGQGPEFLTYFQNEAQLDKSGLPSDRFFAERPEGSVSTLKIQRTQQEDSAVYLCASSPGTGRYNEQFFGPGTRLTVL.

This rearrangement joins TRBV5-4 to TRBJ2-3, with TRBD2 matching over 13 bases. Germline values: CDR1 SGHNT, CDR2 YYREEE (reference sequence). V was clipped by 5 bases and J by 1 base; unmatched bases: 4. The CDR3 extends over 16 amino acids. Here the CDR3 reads CASRPGLAGGTDTQYF. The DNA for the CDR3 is TGTGCCAGCAGACCTGGACTAGCGGGGGGCACAGATACGCAGTATTTT.

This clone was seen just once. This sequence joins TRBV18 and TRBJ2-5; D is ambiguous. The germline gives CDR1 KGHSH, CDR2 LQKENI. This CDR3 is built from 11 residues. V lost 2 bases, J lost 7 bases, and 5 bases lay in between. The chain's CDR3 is CASSPERTQYF. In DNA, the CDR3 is TGTGCCAGCTCACCAGAGAGGACCCAGTACTTC.

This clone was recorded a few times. Here the CDR3 reads CASSMTGMQPQHF. In nucleotides, the CDR3 is TGTGCCAGTAGTATGACAGGGATGCAGCCCCAGCATTTT. This sequence joins TRBV19 and TRBJ1-5; 7 bases align to TRBD1. The CDR3 covers 13 residues. CDR1 and CDR2 (germline): LNHDA, SQIVND (reference sequence). J gave up 7 bases and V 3 bases, and 3 bases lay outside the gene matches.

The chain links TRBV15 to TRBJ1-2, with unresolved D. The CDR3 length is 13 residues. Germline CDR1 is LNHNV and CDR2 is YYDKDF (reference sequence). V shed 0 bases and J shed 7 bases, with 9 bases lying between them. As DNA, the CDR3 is TGTGCCACCAGCAGAGAAGGGATAGGTGGCTACACCTTC. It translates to CATSREGIGGYTF.

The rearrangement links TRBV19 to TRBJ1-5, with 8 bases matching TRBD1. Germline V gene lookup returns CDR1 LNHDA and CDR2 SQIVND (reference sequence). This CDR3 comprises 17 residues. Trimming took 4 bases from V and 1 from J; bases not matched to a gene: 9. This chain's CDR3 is CASSTQDRAQSNQPQHF. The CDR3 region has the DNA TGTGCCAGTAGTACACAGGACAGGGCCCAGAGCAATCAGCCCCAGCATTTT.

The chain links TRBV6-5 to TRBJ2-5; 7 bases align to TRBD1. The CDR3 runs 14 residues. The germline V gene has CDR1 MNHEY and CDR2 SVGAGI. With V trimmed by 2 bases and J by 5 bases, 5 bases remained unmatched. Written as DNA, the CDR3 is TGTGCCAGCAGTTACCAGGGACAGTGGGAGACCCAGTACTTC. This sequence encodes CASSYQGQWETQYF.

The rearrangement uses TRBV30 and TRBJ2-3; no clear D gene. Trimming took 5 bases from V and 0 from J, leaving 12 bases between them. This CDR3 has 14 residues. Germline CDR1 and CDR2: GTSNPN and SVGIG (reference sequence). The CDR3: CAWVGVGSTDTQYF. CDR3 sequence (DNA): TGTGCCTGGGTTGGTGTAGGGAGCACAGATACGCAGTATTTT.

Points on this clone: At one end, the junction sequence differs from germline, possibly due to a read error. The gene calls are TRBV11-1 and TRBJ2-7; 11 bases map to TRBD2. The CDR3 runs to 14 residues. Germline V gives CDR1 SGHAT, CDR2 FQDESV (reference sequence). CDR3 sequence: CASSLAGGLDEQYF. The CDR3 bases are TGTGCCAGCAGTTTAGCGGGAGGGCTTGACGAGCAGTACTTC.

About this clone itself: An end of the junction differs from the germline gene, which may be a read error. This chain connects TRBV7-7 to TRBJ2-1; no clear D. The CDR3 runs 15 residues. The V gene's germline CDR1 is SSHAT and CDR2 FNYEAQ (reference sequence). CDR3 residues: CASSLNGGGINEQFF. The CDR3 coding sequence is TGTGCTAGCAGCTTAAACGGTGGTGGGATCAATGAGCAGTTCTTC. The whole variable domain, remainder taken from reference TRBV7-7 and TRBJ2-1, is GAGVSQSPRYKVTKRGQDVTLRCDPISSHATLYWYQQALGQGPEFLTYFNYEAQPDKSGLPSDRFSAERPEGSISTLTIQRTEQRDSAMYRCASSLNGGGINEQFFGPGTRLTVL.

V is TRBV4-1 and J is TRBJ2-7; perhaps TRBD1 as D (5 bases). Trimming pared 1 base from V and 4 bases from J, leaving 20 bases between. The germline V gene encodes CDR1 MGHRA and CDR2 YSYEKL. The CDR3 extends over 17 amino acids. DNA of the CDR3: TGCGCCAGCAGCCAAGGACAGTCTTCGGGTATATTTTACGAGCAGTACTTC. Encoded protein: CASSQGQSSGIFYEQYF.

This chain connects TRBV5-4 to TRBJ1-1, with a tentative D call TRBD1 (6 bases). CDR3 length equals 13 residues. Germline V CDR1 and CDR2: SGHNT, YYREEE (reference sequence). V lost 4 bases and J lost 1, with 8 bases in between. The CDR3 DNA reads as TGTGCCAGCAGCGGGACACCGAACACTGAAGCTTTCTTT. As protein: CASSGTPNTEAFF.

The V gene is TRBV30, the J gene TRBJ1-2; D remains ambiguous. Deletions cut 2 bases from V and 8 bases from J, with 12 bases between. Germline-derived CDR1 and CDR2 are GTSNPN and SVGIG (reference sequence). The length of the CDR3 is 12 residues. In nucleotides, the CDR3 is TGTGCCTGGAGTCTCCAATCGGGCGGCTACACCTTC. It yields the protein CAWSLQSGGYTF.

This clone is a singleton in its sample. DNA for the CDR3: TGCGCCAGCAGCGAGGGGAATGAAAAACTGTTTTTT. Its protein is CASSEGNEKLFF. The J gene is TRBJ1-4, the V gene TRBV5-1, with D perhaps matching TRBD1 (5 bases). The CDR3 is made up of 12 amino acids. V lost 4 bases to trimming and J lost 5 bases, with 6 bases between them. Germline CDR1 is SGHRS and CDR2 is YFSETQ.

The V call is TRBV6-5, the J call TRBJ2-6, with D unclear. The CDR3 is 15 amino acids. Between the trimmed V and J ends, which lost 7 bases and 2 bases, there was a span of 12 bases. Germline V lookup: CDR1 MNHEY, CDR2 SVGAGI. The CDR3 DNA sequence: TGTGCCAGCACCCTTAATGCCCCTGGGGCCAACGTCCTGACTTTC. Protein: CASTLNAPGANVLTF.

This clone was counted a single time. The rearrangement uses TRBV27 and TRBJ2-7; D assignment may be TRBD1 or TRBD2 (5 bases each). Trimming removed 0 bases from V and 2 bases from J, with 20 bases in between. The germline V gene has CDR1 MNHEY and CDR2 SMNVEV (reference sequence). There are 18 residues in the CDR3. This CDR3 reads CASSLSGHDRGTTYEQYF. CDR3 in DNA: TGTGCCAGCAGTTTATCAGGACATGACCGAGGGACCACCTACGAGCAGTACTTC.